This T cell receptor beta chain derives from a study of Graves' ophthalmopathy and Graves' hyperthyroidism. Amplifying from RNA transcripts, the study obtained TCR beta CDR3 regions. HTBI-primed first-round RT-PCR preceded second-round multiplex PCR. TCRdb passed the multiplex PCR reads through MiXCR, listing each CDR3 protein once. Of 1 million to 1.3 million distinct CDR3 sequences in the sample, roughly two fifths are singletons; the top ten hold around 10%. The CDR3 is made up of 13 amino acids. Trimming left V 4 bases short and J 4 bases short, with 10 bases between. The germline V gene encodes CDR1 MDHEN and CDR2 SYDVKM.

The rearrangement joins TRBV28 to TRBJ1-2, with D maybe TRBD1 (6 bases). The receptor comes from an adult man with Graves' hyperthyroidism. Sequencing was done on a sample of peripheral blood or thyroid tissue (not recorded which). CDR3 sequence reads: CASSSKGGYGYTF. CDR3 DNA: TGTGCCAGCAGTTCAAAGGGGGGCTATGGCTACACCTTC.